This T cell receptor beta chain was captured by sequencing in a study of cytomegalovirus exposure and HLA in healthy donors. Whole-study findings and limits: An analysis that was carried out later associated 16,951 TCR beta sequences with HLA alleles at 0.05 false discovery rate. Associated with cytomegalovirus, according to the listing, were 150 to 200 TCR beta chains. Sequencing probably produced one cluster of sequence variants that were highly shared.

About this clone itself: Its antigen is still unknown.

The PCR made use of 60 Vbeta and 13 Jbeta primers. In the source study's methods: Roughly 11 million shared chains were among the roughly 78 million unique TCR beta chains that a later analysis counted. Profiling relied on immunoSEQ multiplex PCR, and the TCRdb table lists in-frame clones only, not all of them. V and J calls and clone size are as listed in that table; D and trimming were resolved from the DNA. This sample yields 150,000 to 200,000 clones, of which over 70% are seen a single time; 2.1% belongs to the top ten. This CDR3 contains 14 residues. CDR1 MNHEY and CDR2 SMNVEV come from the germline V gene (reference sequence). V gave up 4 bases and J gave up 5 bases; unmatched junction bases: 5.

The chain links TRBV27 to TRBJ2-3, with 8 bases fitting TRBD2. Sequencing was done on a sample of PBMCs. The sequence was collected from a woman between 18 and 29 years old in good health and CMV-seropositive. The CDR3: CASSSDGRGDTQYF. The CDR3 DNA is TGTGCCAGCAGTTCGGACGGGAGGGGAGATACGCAGTATTTT.